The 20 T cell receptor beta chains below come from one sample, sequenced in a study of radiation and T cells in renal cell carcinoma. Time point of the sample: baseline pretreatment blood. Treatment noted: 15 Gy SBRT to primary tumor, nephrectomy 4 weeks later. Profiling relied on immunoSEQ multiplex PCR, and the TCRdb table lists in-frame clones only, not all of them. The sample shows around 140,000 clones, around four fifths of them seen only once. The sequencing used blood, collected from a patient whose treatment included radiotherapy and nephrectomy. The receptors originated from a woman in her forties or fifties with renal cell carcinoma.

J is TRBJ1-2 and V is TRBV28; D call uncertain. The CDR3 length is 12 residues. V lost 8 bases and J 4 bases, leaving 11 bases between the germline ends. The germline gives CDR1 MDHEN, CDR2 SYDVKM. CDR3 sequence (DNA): TGTGCCAGCGCGTCCTTAGGCTATGGCTACACCTTC. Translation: CASASLGYGYTF.

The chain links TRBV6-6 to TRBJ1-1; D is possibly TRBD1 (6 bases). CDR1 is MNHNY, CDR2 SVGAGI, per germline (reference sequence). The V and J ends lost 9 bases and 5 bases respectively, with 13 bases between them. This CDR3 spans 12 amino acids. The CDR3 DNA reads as TGTGCCAGTTGGGGGCGGGTTACTGAAGCTTTCTTT. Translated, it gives CASWGRVTEAFF.

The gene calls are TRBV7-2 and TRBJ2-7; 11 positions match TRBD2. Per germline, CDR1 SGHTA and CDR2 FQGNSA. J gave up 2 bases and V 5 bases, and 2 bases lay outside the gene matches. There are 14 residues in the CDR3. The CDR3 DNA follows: TGTGCCAGCAGCCCGGGACTAGCGGCCTACGAGCAGTACTTC. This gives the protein CASSPGLAAYEQYF.

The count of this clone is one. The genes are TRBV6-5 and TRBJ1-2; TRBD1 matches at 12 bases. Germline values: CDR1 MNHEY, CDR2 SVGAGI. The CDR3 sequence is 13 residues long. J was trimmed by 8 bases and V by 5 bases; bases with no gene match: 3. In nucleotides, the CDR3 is TGTGCCAGCAGTCGAGGGACAGGGGGCGGCTACACCTTC. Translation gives CASSRGTGGGYTF.

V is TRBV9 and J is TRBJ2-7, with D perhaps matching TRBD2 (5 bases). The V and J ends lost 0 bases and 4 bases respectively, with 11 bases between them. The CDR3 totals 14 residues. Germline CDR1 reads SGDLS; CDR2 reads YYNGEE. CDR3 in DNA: TGTGCCAGCAGCGTAGGCCGGAGGAGTTACGAGCAGTACTTC. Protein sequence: CASSVGRRSYEQYF.

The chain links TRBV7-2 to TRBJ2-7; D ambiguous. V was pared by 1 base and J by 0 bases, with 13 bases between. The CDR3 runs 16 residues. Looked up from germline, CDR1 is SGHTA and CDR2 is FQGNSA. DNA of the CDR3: TGTGCCAGCAGCTTAGGGCCGCTCGAAAGCTCCTACGAGCAGTACTTC. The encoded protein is CASSLGPLESSYEQYF.

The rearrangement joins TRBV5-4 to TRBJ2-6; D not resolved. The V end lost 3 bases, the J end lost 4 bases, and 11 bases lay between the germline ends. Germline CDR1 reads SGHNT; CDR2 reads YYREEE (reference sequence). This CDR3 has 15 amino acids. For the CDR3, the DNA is TGTGCCAGCAGCTCTGAAACTTCAGGGGCCAACGTCCTGACTTTC. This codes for CASSSETSGANVLTF.

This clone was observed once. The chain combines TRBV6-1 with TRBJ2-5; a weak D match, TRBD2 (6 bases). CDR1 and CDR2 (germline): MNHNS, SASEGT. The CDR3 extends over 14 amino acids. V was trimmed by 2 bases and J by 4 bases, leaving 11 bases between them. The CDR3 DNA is TGTGCCAGCAGTGAACAGGGTAGCGGAGAGACCCAGTACTTC. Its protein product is CASSEQGSGETQYF.

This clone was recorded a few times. The CDR3 protein is CASSYNQGESYGAFF. The CDR3 DNA reads TGTGCCAGCAGTTACAACCAGGGCGAATCCTATGGAGCTTTCTTT. J is TRBJ1-1 and V is TRBV6-6; tentative D call: TRBD1 (5 bases). V was trimmed by 2 bases and J by 10 bases, leaving 20 bases between them. The CDR3 totals 15 residues. CDR1 and CDR2 from the germline V gene are MNHNY and SVGAGI (reference sequence).

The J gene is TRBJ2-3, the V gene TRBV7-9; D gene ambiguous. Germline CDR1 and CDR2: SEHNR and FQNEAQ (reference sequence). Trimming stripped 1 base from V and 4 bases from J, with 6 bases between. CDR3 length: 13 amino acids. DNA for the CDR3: TGTGCCAGCAGCTTAGTGGTATCAGATACGCAGTATTTT. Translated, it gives CASSLVVSDTQYF. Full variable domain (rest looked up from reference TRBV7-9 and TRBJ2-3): DTGVSQNPRHKITKRGQNVTFRCDPISEHNRLYWYRQTLGQGPEFLTYFQNEAQLEKSRLLSDRFSAERPKGSFSTLEIQRTEQGDSAMYLCASSLVVSDTQYFGPGTRLTVL.

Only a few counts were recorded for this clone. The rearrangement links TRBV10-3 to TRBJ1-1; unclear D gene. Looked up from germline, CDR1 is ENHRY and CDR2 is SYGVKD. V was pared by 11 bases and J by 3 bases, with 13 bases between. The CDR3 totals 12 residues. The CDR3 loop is CAVSRSDTEAFF. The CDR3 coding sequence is TGTGCCGTTAGCAGGTCTGACACTGAAGCTTTCTTT.

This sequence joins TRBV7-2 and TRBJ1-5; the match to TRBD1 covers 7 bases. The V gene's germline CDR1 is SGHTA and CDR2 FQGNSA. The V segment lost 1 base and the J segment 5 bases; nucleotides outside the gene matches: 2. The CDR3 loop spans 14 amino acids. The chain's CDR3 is CASSLEGADQPQHF. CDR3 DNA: TGTGCCAGCAGCTTAGAGGGGGCGGATCAGCCCCAGCATTTT.

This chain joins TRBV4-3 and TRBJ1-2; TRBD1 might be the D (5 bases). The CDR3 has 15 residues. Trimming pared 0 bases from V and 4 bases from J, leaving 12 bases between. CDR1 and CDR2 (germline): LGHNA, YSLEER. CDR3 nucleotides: TGCGCCAGCAGCCAAGACCTCCTGACAGCCTATGGCTACACCTTC. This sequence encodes CASSQDLLTAYGYTF.

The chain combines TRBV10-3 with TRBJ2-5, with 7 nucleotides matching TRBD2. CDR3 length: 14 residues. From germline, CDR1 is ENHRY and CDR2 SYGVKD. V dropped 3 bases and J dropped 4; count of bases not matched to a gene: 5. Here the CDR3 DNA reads TGTGCCATCAGTGACTCCACTAGCGTAGAGACCCAGTACTTC. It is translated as CAISDSTSVETQYF.

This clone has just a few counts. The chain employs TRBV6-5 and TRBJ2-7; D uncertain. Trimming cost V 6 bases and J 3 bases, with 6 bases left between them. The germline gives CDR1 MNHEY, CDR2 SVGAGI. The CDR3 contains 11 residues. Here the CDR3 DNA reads TGTGCCAGCAGACAGAACTACGAGCAGTACTTC. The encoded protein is CASRQNYEQYF.

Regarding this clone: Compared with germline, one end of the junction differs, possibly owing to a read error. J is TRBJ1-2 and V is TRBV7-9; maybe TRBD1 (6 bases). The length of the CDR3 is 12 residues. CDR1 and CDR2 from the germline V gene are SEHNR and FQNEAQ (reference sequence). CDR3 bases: TGTGCCAGCAGCTTAGAACTGGGGGGCTGCACCTTC. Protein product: CASSLELGGCTF.

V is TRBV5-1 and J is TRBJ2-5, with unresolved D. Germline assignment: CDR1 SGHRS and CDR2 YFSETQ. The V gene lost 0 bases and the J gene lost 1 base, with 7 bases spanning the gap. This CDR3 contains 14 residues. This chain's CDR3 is CASSLGASQETQYF. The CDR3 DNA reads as TGCGCCAGCAGCTTGGGGGCATCCCAAGAGACCCAGTACTTC.

In nucleotides, the CDR3 is TGTGCCAGCAGCGCGTCAAAAGATAGGGACAGACCAGATACGCAGTATTTT. Amino acid sequence: CASSASKDRDRPDTQYF. V is TRBV5-4 and J is TRBJ2-3; 7 bases line up with TRBD1. The CDR3 is made up of 17 amino acids. Germline V gene sequence: CDR1 SGHNT, CDR2 YYREEE (reference sequence). Losses at the gene ends were 4 bases for V and 4 bases for J; bases not matched to a gene: 15.

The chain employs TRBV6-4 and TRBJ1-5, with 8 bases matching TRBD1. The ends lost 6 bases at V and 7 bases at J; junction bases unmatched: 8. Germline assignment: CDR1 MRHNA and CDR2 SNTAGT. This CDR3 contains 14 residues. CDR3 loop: CASRMDRVDQPQHF. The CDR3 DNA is TGTGCCAGCAGGATGGACAGGGTGGACCAGCCCCAGCATTTT.

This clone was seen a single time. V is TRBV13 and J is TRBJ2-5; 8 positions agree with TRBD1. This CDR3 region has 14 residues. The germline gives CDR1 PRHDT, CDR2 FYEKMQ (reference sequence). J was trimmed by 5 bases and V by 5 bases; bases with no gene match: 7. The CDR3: CASSPQGARETQYF. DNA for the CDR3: TGTGCCAGCAGCCCGCAGGGGGCGCGGGAGACCCAGTACTTC.